Each of the 8 T cell receptor beta chains below was sequenced from the same sample in a study of blood T cell repertoires in COVID-19. Sequenced by immunoSEQ multiplex PCR; TCRdb stores in-frame clones only, minus some. The table lists 200,000 to 250,000 clones, 84% of them singletons. Source material: peripheral blood. All receptors come from a man aged 30-40 years with active or convalescent COVID-19.

This clone appeared once. The genes are TRBV6-6 and TRBJ1-2; D might be TRBD1 (5 bases). Trimming took 2 bases from V and 4 from J, leaving 14 bases between them. Germline V lookup: CDR1 MNHNY, CDR2 SVGAGI (reference sequence). The CDR3 extends over 15 amino acids. CDR3 in DNA: TGTGCCAGCAGTTACACCCGGGGAGGGACCTATGGCTACACCTTC. It codes for CASSYTRGGTYGYTF.

This clone was observed once. This chain connects TRBV11-2 to TRBJ2-2; the D is unclear. With 5 bases removed from V and 7 bases from J, the gap between germline ends came to 11 bases. This CDR3 region has 13 residues. Germline V lookup: CDR1 SGHAT, CDR2 FQNNGV. The CDR3 sequence is CASSPAAGGELFF. In DNA, the CDR3 is TGTGCCAGCAGCCCTGCGGCTGGCGGGGAGCTGTTTTTT.

The CDR3 reads CASSTPDSLNIQYF. CDR3 DNA: TGTGCCAGTAGTACGCCGGACAGTCTTAACATTCAGTACTTC. V is TRBV19 and J is TRBJ2-4; tentative D call: TRBD1 (6 bases). CDR3 length: 14 residues. Germline CDR1 reads LNHDA; CDR2 reads SQIVND (reference sequence). Trimming took off 4 bases at V and 7 bases at J, with 14 bases between the two ends.

This clone appeared a single time. The chain joins TRBV5-1 to TRBJ2-3; possibly TRBD1 for D (6 bases). The CDR3 consists of 15 residues. Germline values: CDR1 SGHRS, CDR2 YFSETQ. V lost 4 bases and J 4 bases, leaving 16 bases between the germline ends. The CDR3 sequence: CASSILQGRADTQYF. The CDR3 nucleotides read TGCGCCAGCAGCATCTTACAGGGCCGAGCAGATACGCAGTATTTT. The full variable domain, its missing parts supplied by reference TRBV5-1 and TRBJ2-3, is KAGVTQTPRYLIKTRGQQVTLSCSPISGHRSVSWYQQTPGQGLQFLFEYFSETQRNKGNFPGRFSGRQFSNSRSEMNVSTLELGDSALYLCASSILQGRADTQYFGPGTRLTVL.

The chain links TRBV6-5 to TRBJ2-5, with TRBD2 as a possible D gene (6 bases). There are 13 residues in the CDR3. The germline V gene encodes CDR1 MNHEY and CDR2 SVGAGI. Trimming shortened V by 5 bases and J by 5 bases, and 12 bases separated the two germline ends. Here the CDR3 reads CASSLGTGETQYF. As DNA, the CDR3 is TGTGCCAGCAGTCTAGGGACTGGGGAGACCCAGTACTTC.

This chain links TRBV19 with TRBJ2-1; 8 positions match TRBD2. Unmatched junction bases numbered 5, after V lost 4 bases and J lost 9 bases. This CDR3 is built from 13 residues. The germline CDR1 and CDR2 sequences are LNHDA and SQIVND (reference sequence). For the CDR3, the DNA is TGTGCCAGTAGTAGCACTAGCGGAGTTGAGCAGTTCTTC. Encoded protein: CASSSTSGVEQFF.

This clone was seen once. The J gene is TRBJ1-5, the V gene TRBV4-2, with 8 bases fitting TRBD1. Germline values: CDR1 LGHNA, CDR2 YNFKEQ. The CDR3 is made up of 15 amino acids. V gave up 3 bases and J gave up 6 bases; unmatched junction bases: 7. CDR3 in amino acids: CASSHGDRLGQPQHF. In DNA form, the CDR3 reads TGTGCCAGCAGCCACGGGGACAGGCTCGGTCAGCCCCAGCATTTT.

V usage is TRBV18 and J usage is TRBJ2-3, with 8 bases that match TRBD2. CDR1 is KGHSH and CDR2 is LQKENI in the germline V gene. The length of the CDR3 is 19 residues. The junction had 15 bases not matched to a gene; V was cut back by 3 bases and J by 1 base. CDR3 in amino acids: CASSPPTRGLAGRTDTQYF. Written as DNA, the CDR3 is TGTGCCAGCTCACCTCCTACCCGTGGTTTAGCGGGACGCACAGATACGCAGTATTTT. Combining the CDR3 with reference TRBV18 and TRBJ2-3 gives the whole variable domain NAGVMQNPRHLVRRRGQEARLRCSPMKGHSHVYWYRQLPEEGLKFMVYLQKENIIDESGMPKERFSAEFPKEGPSILRIQQVVRGDSAAYFCASSPPTRGLAGRTDTQYFGPGTRLTVL.